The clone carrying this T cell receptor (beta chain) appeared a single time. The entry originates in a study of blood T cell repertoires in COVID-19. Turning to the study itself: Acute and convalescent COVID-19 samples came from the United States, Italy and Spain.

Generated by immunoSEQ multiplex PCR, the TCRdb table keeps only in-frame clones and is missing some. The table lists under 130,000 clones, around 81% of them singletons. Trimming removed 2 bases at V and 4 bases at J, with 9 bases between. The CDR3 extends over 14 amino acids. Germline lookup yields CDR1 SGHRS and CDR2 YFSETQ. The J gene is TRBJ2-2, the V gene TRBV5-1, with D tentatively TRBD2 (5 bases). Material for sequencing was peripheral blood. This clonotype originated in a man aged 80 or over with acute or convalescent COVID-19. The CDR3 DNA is TGCGCCAGCAGCTTAGGGAGTATCACCGGGGAGCTGTTTTTT. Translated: CASSLGSITGELFF.